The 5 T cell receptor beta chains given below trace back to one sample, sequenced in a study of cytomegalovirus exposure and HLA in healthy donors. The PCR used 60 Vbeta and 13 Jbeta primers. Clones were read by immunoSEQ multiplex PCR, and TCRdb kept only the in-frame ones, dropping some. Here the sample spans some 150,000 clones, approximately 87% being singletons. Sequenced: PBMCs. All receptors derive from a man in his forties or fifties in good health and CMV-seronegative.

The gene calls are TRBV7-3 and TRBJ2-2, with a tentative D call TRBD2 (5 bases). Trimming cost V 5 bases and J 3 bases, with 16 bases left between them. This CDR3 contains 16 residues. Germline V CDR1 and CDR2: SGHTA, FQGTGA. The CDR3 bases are TGTGCCAGCAGCCGGTTTACGGGGAAGGACACCGGGGAGCTGTTTTTT. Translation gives CASSRFTGKDTGELFF. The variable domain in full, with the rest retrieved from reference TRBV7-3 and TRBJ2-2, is GAGVSQTPSNKVTEKGKYVELRCDPISGHTALYWYRQSLGQGPEFLIYFQGTGAADDSGLPNDRFFAVRPEGSVSTLKIQRTERGDSAVYLCASSRFTGKDTGELFFGEGSRLTVL.

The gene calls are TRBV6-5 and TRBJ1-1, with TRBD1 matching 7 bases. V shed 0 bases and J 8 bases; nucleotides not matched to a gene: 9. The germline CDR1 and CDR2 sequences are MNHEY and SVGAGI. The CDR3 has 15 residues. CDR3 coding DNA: TGTGCCAGCAGTTACTCTGGGACAGCCGGAGGGGAAGCTTTCTTT. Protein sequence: CASSYSGTAGGEAFF.

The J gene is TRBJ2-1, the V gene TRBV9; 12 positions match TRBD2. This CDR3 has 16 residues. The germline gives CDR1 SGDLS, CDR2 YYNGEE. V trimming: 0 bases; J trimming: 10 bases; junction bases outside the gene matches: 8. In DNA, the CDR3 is TGTGCCAGCAGCGTAGGTTCCGGGACTAGCGGGTTGGAGCAGTTCTTC. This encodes CASSVGSGTSGLEQFF. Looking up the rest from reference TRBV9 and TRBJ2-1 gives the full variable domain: DSGVTQTPKHLITATGQRVTLRCSPRSGDLSVYWYQQSLDQGLQFLIQYYNGEERAKGNILERFSAQQFPDLHSELNLSSLELGDSALYFCASSVGSGTSGLEQFFGPGTRLTVL.

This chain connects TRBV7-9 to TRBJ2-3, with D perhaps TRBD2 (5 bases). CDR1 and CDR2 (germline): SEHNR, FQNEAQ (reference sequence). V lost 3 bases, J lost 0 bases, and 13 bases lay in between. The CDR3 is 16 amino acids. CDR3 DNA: TGTGCCAGCAGCTTTAGGAGAGGGCCGAGCACAGATACGCAGTATTTT. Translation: CASSFRRGPSTDTQYF.

The CDR3 region has the DNA TGTGCCAGCAGCCAACGACTAGCGGGGGGGTCAGATACGCAGTATTTT. Protein product: CASSQRLAGGSDTQYF. The V call is TRBV7-2, the J call TRBJ2-3, with 14 positions matching TRBD2. The CDR3 spans 16 residues. Looked up from germline, CDR1 is SGHTA and CDR2 is FQGNSA. The ends lost 5 bases at V and 4 bases at J; junction bases unmatched: 5.